The clone carrying this TCR beta chain was detected once. Antigen unknown. This entry is derived from a study of T cell clonotyping in hematopoietic cell transplantation. Regarding the study as a whole: Few recipient clonotypes overlapped donors; over 95% were de novo at given depth. Broader posttransplant TCR repertoire diversity was predicted by graft donor and pretransplant recipient Inverse Simpson Index values. No sorting was done, leaving CD4 and CD8 contributions mixed. Recipient TCR diversity dropped after transplant; expanded clonotypes rose from day 30 to 180.

The CDR3 loop spans 16 amino acids. The germline gives CDR1 WNHNN, CDR2 SYGVQD (reference sequence). The J segment lost 2 bases and the V segment lost 6 bases, leaving 10 bases of the junction unmatched. TCRdb keeps only in-frame clones here, not all; method: immunoSEQ multiplex PCR. The sample carries approximately 75,000 clones, around 94% recorded once. The receptor was derived from a man between 45 and 60 years old in good health. Some clones in this sample may be carry-over from other donors' samples. Specimen: peripheral blood mononuclear cells. The V and J genes are TRBV10-1 and TRBJ1-5, with 7 positions matching TRBD1. The CDR3 bases are TGCGCCAGCAGAGATGAGGGAGACAGGGGCAATCAGCCCCAGCATTTT. This gives the protein CASRDEGDRGNQPQHF.